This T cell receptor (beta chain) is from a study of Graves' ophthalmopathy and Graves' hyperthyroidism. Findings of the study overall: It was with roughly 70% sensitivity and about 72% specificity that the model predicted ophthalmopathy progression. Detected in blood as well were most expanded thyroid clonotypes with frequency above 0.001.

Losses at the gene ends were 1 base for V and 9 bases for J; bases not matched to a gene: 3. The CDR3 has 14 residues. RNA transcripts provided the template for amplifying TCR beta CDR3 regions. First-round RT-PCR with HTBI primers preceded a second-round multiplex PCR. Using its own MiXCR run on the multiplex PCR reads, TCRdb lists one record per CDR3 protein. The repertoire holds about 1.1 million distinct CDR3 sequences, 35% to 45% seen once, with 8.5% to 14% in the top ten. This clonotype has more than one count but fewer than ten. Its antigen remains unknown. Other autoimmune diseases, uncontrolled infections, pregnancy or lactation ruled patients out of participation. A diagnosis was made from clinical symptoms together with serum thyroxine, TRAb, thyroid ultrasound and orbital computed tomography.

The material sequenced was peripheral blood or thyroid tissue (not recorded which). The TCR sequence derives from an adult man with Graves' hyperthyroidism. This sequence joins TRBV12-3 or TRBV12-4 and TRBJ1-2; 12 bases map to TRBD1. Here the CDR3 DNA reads TGTGCCAGCAGTTTAGGAGGGACAGGGGGCCGCTACACCTTC. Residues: CASSLGGTGGRYTF.